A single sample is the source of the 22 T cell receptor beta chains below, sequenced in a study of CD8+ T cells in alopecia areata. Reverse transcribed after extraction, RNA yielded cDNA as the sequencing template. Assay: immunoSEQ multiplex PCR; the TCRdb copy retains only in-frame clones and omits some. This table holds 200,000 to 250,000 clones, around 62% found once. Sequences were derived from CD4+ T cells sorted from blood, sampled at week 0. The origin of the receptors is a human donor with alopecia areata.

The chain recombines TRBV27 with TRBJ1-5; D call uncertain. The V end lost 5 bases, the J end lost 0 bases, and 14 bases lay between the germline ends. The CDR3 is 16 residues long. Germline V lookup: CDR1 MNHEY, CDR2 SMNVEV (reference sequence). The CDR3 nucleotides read TGTGCCAGCAGTCCCCAATCCGCGTATAGCAATCAGCCCCAGCATTTT. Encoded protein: CASSPQSAYSNQPQHF.

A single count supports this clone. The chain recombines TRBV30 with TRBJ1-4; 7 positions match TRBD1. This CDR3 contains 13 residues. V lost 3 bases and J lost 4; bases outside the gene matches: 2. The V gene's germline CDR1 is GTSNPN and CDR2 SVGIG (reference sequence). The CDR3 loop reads CAWRGTDNEKLFF. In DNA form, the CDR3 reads TGTGCCTGGAGGGGGACAGATAATGAAAAACTGTTTTTT.

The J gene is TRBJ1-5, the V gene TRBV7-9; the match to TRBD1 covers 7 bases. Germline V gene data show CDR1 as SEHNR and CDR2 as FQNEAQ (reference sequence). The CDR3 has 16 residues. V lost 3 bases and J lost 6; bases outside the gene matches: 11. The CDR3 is CASSFWLTGKGQPQHF. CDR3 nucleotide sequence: TGTGCCAGCAGCTTCTGGTTGACAGGGAAGGGTCAGCCCCAGCATTTT.

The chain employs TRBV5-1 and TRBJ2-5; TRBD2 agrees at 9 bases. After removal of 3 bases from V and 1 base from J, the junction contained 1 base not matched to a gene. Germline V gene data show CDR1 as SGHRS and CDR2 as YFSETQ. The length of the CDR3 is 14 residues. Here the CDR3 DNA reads TGCGCCAGCAGCTCAGCGGGGGGCCAAGAGACCCAGTACTTC. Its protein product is CASSSAGGQETQYF.

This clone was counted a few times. CDR3 DNA: TGTGCCAGCAGTGATAAGGGGCCCTACAATGAGCAGTTCTTC. Its protein product is CASSDKGPYNEQFF. The chain has TRBV2 and TRBJ2-1, with a weak D call TRBD1 (5 bases). V was cut by 3 bases and J by 2 bases, with 8 bases left in between. Germline V gives CDR1 SNHLY, CDR2 FYNNEI. This CDR3 spans 14 amino acids.

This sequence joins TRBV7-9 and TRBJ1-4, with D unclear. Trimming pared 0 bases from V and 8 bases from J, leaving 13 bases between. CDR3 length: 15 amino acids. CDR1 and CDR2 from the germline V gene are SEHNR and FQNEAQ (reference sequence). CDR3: CASSLARRTGEKLFF. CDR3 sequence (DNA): TGTGCCAGCAGCTTAGCGAGGAGAACTGGGGAAAAACTGTTTTTT. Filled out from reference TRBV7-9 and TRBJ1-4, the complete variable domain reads DTGVSQNPRHKITKRGQNVTFRCDPISEHNRLYWYRQTLGQGPEFLTYFQNEAQLEKSRLLSDRFSAERPKGSFSTLEIQRTEQGDSAMYLCASSLARRTGEKLFFGSGTQLSVL.

The DNA for the CDR3 is TGTGCCAGCAGCTTAACCGGGACTAGCTCCTACGAGCAGTACTTC. Its protein product is CASSLTGTSSYEQYF. The genes are TRBV7-2 and TRBJ2-7; TRBD2 agrees at 8 bases. Trimming cost V 2 bases and J 0 bases; bases outside gene matches: 3. Germline CDR1 is SGHTA and CDR2 is FQGNSA. The CDR3 spans 15 residues.

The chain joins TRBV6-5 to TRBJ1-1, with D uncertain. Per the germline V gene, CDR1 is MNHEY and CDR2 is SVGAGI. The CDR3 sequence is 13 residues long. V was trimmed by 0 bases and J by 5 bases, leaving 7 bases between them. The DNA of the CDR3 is TGTGCCAGCAGTTACTCCCGGGAGACTGAAGCTTTCTTT. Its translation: CASSYSRETEAFF.

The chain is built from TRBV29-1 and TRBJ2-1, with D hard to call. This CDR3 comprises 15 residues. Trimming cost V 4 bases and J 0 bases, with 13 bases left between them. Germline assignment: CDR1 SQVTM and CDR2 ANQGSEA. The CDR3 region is CSVGAILSSYNEQFF. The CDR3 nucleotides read TGCAGCGTTGGTGCCATCCTGAGCTCCTACAATGAGCAGTTCTTC.

This CDR3 is CASSFDQGRNGYTF. The CDR3 DNA sequence: TGTGCCAGCAGCTTTGATCAGGGGAGGAATGGCTACACCTTC. V and J are TRBV11-1 and TRBJ1-2; a weak D match, TRBD1 (6 bases). From germline, CDR1 is SGHAT and CDR2 FQDESV (reference sequence). Trimming took off 3 bases at V and 6 bases at J, with 14 bases between the two ends. The CDR3 is made up of 14 amino acids.

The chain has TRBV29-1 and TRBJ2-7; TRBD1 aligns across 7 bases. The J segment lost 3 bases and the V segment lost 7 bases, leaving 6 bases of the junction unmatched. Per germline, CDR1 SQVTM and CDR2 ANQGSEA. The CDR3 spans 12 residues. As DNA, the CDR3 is TGCAGCGCCGGGGACAGAAACTACGAGCAGTACTTC. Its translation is CSAGDRNYEQYF.

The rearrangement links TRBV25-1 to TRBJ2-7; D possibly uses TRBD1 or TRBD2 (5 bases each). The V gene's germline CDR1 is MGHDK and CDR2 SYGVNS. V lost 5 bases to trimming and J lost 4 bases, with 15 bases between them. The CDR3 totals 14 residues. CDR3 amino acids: CASSPSGRVYEQYF. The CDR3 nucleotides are TGTGCCAGCAGTCCCTCGGGGCGAGTTTACGAGCAGTACTTC.

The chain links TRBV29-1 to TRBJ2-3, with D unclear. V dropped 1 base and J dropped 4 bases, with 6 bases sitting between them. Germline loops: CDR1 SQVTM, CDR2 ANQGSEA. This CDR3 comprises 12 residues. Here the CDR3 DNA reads TGCAGCGTTGAAGGGACCTCAGATACGCAGTATTTT. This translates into CSVEGTSDTQYF.

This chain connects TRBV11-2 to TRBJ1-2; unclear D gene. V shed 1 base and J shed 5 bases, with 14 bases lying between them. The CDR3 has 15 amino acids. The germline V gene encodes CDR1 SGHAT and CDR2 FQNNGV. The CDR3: CASSLVRNPWYGYTF. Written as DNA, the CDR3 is TGTGCCAGCAGCTTAGTACGTAACCCATGGTATGGCTACACCTTC. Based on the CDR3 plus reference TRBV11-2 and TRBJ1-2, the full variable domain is EAGVAQSPRYKIIEKRQSVAFWCNPISGHATLYWYQQILGQGPKLLIQFQNNGVVDDSQLPKDRFSAERLKGVDSTLKIQPAKLEDSAVYLCASSLVRNPWYGYTFGSGTRLTVV.

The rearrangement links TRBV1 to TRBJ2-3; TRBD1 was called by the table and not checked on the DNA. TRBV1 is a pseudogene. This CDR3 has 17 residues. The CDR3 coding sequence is TGCACCAGCAGCCAAGAAACGCCAGGGGGTCCCACAGATACGCAGTATTTT. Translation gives CTSSQETPGGPTDTQYF.

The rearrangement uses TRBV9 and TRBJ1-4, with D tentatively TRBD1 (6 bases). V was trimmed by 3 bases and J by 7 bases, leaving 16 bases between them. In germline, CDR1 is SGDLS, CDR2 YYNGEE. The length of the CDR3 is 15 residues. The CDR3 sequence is CASSAGTGRGEKLFF. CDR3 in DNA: TGTGCCAGCAGCGCAGGAACAGGGCGAGGTGAAAAACTGTTTTTT.

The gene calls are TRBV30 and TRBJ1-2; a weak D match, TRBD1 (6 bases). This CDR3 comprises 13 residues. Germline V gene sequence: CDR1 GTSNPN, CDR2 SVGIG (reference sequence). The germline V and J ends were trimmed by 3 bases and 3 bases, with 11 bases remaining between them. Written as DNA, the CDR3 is TGTGCCTGGAGCGCGGGACACTACTATGGCTACACCTTC. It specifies CAWSAGHYYGYTF. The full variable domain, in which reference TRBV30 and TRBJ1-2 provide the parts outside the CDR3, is SQTIHQWPATLVQPVGSPLSLECTVEGTSNPNLYWYRQAAGRGLQLLFYSVGIGQISSEVPQNLSASRPQDRQFILSSKKLLLSDSGFYLCAWSAGHYYGYTFGSGTRLTVV.

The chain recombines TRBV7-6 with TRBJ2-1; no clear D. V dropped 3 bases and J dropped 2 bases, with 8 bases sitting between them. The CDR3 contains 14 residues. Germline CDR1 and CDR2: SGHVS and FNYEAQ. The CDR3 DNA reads TGTGCCAGCAGCTTGGCCGAACCCTACAATGAGCAGTTCTTC. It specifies CASSLAEPYNEQFF. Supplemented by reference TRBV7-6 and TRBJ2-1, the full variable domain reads GAGVSQSPRYKVTKRGQDVALRCDPISGHVSLYWYRQALGQGPEFLTYFNYEAQQDKSGLPNDRFSAERPEGSISTLTIQRTEQRDSAMYRCASSLAEPYNEQFFGPGTRLTVL.

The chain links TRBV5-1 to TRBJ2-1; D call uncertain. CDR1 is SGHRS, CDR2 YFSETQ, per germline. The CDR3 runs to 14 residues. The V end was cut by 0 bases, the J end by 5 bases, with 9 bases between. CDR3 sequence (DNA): TGCGCCAGCAGCTTGGGTGACGAGCACAATGAGCAGTTCTTC. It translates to CASSLGDEHNEQFF.

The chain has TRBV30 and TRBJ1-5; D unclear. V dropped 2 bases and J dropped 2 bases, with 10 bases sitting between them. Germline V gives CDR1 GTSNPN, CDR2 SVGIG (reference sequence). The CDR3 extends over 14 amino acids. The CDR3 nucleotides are TGTGCCTGGAGTCTCTATGAAGGCAATCAGCCCCAGCATTTT. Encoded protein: CAWSLYEGNQPQHF.

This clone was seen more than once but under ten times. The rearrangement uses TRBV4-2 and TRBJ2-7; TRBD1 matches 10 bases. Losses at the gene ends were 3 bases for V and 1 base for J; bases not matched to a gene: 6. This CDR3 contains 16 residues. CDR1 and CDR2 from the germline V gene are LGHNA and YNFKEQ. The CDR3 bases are TGTGCCAGCAGCCACGCATCGGGACAGGGGTCCTACGAGCAGTACTTC. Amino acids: CASSHASGQGSYEQYF.

The CDR3 sequence: CASSYQSTTTANTGELFF. CDR3 in DNA: TGTGCCAGCTCGTACCAGAGTACGACTACCGCGAACACCGGGGAGCTGTTTTTT. The chain joins TRBV18 to TRBJ2-2; D might be TRBD2 (5 bases). Per germline, CDR1 KGHSH and CDR2 LQKENI. Trimming removed 6 bases at V and 0 bases at J, with 20 bases between. The CDR3 extends over 18 amino acids.